This TCR beta chain stems from a study of blood T cell repertoires in COVID-19. Overall study: PBMCs, B-cell-depleted T cells, or T cells were the source of the cDNA or gDNA that made up the material.

Only in-frame clones appear in the TCRdb table, and some are missing; sequencing was by immunoSEQ multiplex PCR. The table has around 110,000 clones, 86% seen once. The germline V gene encodes CDR1 SQVTM and CDR2 ANQGSEA. The CDR3 is made up of 12 amino acids. Details on this clone: At one end, the junction sequence differs from germline, possibly due to a read error.

V and J are TRBV29-1 and TRBJ2-7, with 8 bases aligning to TRBD1. This clonotype originated in a man aged 40-49 years with acute or convalescent COVID-19. Material: peripheral blood. CDR3 nucleotides: TGCAGCGTGGAAGGGACAGGCTACGAGCAGTACTTC. It translates to CSVEGTGYEQYF.